This T cell receptor (beta chain) was obtained from a study of cytomegalovirus exposure and HLA in healthy donors. In the PCR, 60 Vbeta and 13 Jbeta primers were used. Sequencing used immunoSEQ multiplex PCR; TCRdb keeps in-frame clones, though not all of them. Here the sample spans about 120,000 clones, 79% being singletons. V lost 3 bases and J lost 4; bases outside the gene matches: 12. The V gene's germline CDR1 is LNHDA and CDR2 SQIVND (reference sequence). CDR3 length equals 16 residues. The sample was PBMCs. The chain uses TRBV19 and TRBJ2-7, with 7 positions matching TRBD2. The receptor was isolated from a man aged 25-40 years in good health and CMV-seropositive. The CDR3 DNA sequence: TGTGCCAGTAGTATTTGGGCGATAGGCGGGGGTTACGAGCAGTACTTC. Protein sequence: CASSIWAIGGGYEQYF.